What follows is one T cell receptor beta chain and its context. Other DNA sequences within the sample encode an identical CDR3. The data belong to a study of PD-1 blockade in mismatch repair-deficient tumors. Turning to the study itself: Patients had about eleven mismatch repair-deficient cancer types and were previously treated and progressing.

The germline V gene has CDR1 SGHNT and CDR2 YENEEA. V lost 4 bases and J lost 3, with 19 bases in between. The CDR3 loop spans 16 amino acids. Time point: archival surgical resection tumor tissue. The three responders' tumors were archival surgical resection specimens. The repertoire was sequenced with immunoSEQ multiplex PCR; TCRdb's copy has only in-frame clones and lacks some. This table holds about 810 clones, roughly two thirds found once. V and J are TRBV11-3 and TRBJ2-7; TRBD1 might be the D (5 bases). This sequence was found in an adult with mismatch repair-deficient cancer. Sample: primary tumor tissue, taken from a patient treated with pembrolizumab. The CDR3 sequence is CASSSTQGTPFYEQYF. CDR3 coding DNA: TGTGCCAGCAGCTCCACCCAGGGAACCCCTTTCTACGAGCAGTACTTC. Filled out from reference TRBV11-3 and TRBJ2-7, the complete variable domain reads EAGVVQSPRYKIIEKKQPVAFWCNPISGHNTLYWYLQNLGQGPELLIRYENEEAVDDSQLPKDRFSAERLKGVDSTLKIQPAELGDSAVYLCASSSTQGTPFYEQYFGPGTRLTVT.